The 3 T cell receptor beta chains in this list originate from one sample, sequenced in a study of blood T cell repertoires in COVID-19. Repertoires were generated with immunoSEQ multiplex PCR, while TCRdb's copy carries only in-frame clones and drops some. This repertoire shows 76,000 or so clones, roughly four fifths found once; its top ten account for 8.5% to 14%. The sequenced sample consisted of peripheral blood. Every receptor here comes from a man in his fifties or sixties with acute or convalescent COVID-19.

The chain links TRBV5-4 to TRBJ2-5; 8 positions agree with TRBD1. The CDR3 totals 15 residues. The germline V gene encodes CDR1 SGHNT and CDR2 YYREEE (reference sequence). V shed 0 bases and J 5 bases; nucleotides not matched to a gene: 6. The CDR3 region is CASSLVQGASETQYF. The DNA for the CDR3 is TGTGCCAGCAGCTTGGTTCAGGGGGCATCGGAGACCCAGTACTTC.

This sequence joins TRBV18 and TRBJ1-6, with a possible D match to TRBD1 (5 bases). Trimming pared 1 base from V and 5 bases from J, leaving 9 bases between. CDR1 KGHSH and CDR2 LQKENI come from the germline V gene. The CDR3 has 15 amino acids. CDR3: CASSPLDRNNSPLHF. The CDR3 coding sequence is TGTGCCAGCTCACCACTAGACAGAAATAATTCACCCCTCCACTTT.

Regarding this clone: The junction and the germline gene differ at one end; a read error may be behind it. This chain links TRBV11-1 with TRBJ2-2, with 9 bases that match TRBD1. The CDR3 sequence is 15 residues long. CDR1 and CDR2 from the germline V gene are SGHAT and FQDESV (reference sequence). The CDR3 sequence: CASSYGQGTTGGLFF. As DNA, the CDR3 is TGTGCCAGCAGCTATGGACAGGGAACGACAGGGGGGCTGTTTTTT.